This T cell receptor beta chain was identified in a study of identical twins. Notes on the study in general: Models predicted too little out-of-frame TCR alpha sharing in monozygotic twins. Twin pairs had excess sharing that was weaker in beta out-of-frame sequences. Cross-sectional statistics, not tracking of the same donors, supported the conclusions.

This clonotype was detected only a few times. Its antigen is unidentified. The V end was cut by 4 bases, the J end by 4 bases, with 10 bases between. Germline CDR1 is MNHEY and CDR2 is SVGAGI. This CDR3 comprises 13 residues. One entry per CDR3 protein, called by TCRdb with MiXCR from the 5' RACE reads. The table shows roughly 290,000 distinct CDR3 sequences, with about 8% occurring only once. These same data were also listed under a study on yellow fever vaccine responses in identical twins.

The sequenced sample consisted of memory (CD45RO+) T cells sorted from blood. V usage is TRBV6-5 and J usage is TRBJ1-2, with D unclear. The clonotype comes from a woman between 18 and 29 years old in good health. CDR3 nucleotide sequence: TGTGCCAGCAGTTCGAACAATGTCTATGGCTACACCTTC. Amino acids: CASSSNNVYGYTF.